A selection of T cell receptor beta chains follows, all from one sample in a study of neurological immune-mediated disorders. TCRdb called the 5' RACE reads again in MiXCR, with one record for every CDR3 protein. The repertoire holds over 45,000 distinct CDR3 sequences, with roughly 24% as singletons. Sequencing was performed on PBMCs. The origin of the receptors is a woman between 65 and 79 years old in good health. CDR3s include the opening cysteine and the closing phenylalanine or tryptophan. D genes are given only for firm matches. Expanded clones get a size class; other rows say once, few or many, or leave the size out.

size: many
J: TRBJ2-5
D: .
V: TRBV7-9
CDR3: CASSLYEETQYF
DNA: TGTGCCAGCAGCTTATACGAAGAGACCCAGTACTTC

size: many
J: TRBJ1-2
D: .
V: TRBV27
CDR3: CASSSGASGIRTF
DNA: TGTGCCAGCTCCTCCGGGGCCTCTGGGATTCGCACCTTC

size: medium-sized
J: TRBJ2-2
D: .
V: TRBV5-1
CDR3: CASSHPAGELFF
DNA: TGCGCCAGCAGCCATCCAGCTGGGGAGCTGTTTTTT

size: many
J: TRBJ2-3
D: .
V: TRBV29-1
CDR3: CSVDGASTDTQYF
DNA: TGCAGCGTAGACGGCGCTAGCACAGATACGCAGTATTTT

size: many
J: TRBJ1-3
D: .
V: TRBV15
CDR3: CATSPPGAAYSNTIYF
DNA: TGTGCCACCAGCCCCCCGGGGGCCGCTTACAGTAACACCATATATTTT

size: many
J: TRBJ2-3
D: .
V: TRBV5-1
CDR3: CASSLNRGNTQYF
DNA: TGCGCCAGCAGCCTCAACCGAGGGAATACGCAGTATTTT

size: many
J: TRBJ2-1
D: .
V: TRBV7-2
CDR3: CASSRNRGAYNEQFF
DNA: TGTGCCAGCAGCCGGAACCGGGGGGCTTACAATGAGCAGTTCTTC

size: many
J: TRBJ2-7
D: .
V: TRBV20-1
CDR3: CSGLGLGKQYF
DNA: TGCAGTGGCCTCGGGCTCGGGAAGCAGTACTTC

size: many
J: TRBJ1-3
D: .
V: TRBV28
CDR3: CASSLRDADTIYF
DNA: TGTGCCAGCAGTTTGAGGGACGCAGACACCATATATTTT

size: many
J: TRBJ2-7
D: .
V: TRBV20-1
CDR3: CSAHPLGDPYEQYF
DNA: TGCAGTGCTCACCCCTTGGGGGACCCCTACGAGCAGTACTTC

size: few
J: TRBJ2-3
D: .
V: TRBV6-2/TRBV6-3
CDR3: CASSYSTGVSTDTQYF
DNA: TGTGCCAGCAGTTACTCGACGGGCGTCAGCACAGATACGCAGTATTTT

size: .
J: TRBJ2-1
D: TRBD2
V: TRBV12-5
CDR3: CASGLEAGDYYEQSF
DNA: TGTGCTAGTGGTTTGGAGGCTGGGGACTACTATGAGCAGTCCTTC

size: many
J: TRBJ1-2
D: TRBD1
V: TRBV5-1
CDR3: CASSPGTDINLYGYTF
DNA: TGCGCCAGCAGCCCCGGGACAGATATTAACCTCTATGGCTACACCTTC

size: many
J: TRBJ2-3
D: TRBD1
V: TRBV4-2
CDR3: CASSQGTGISTDTQYF
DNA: TGTGCCAGCAGCCAAGGGACAGGGATCAGCACAGATACGCAGTATTTT

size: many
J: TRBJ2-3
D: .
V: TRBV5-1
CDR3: CASSPGWGSNTDTQYF
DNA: TGCGCCAGCAGCCCCGGGTGGGGAAGTAACACAGATACGCAGTATTTT

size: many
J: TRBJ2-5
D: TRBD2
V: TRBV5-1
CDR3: CASSFGLAEVTQYF
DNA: TGCGCCAGCAGCTTCGGACTAGCGGAAGTCACCCAGTACTTC

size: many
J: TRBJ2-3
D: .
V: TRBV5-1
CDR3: CASSQLTGSSTDTQYF
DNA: TGCGCCAGCAGCCAGCTAACGGGGTCTAGCACAGATACGCAGTATTTT

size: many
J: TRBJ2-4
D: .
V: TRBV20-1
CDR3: CSAGTLAKNIQYF
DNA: TGCAGTGCCGGGACATTAGCCAAAAACATTCAGTACTTC

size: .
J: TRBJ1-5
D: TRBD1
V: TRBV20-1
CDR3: CSATRTGVSNQPQHF
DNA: TGCAGTGCAACTAGGACAGGAGTTAGCAATCAGCCCCAGCATTTT

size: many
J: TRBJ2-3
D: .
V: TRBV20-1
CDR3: CSASTGSQDTQYF
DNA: TGCAGTGCTAGCACGGGAAGTCAAGATACGCAGTATTTT

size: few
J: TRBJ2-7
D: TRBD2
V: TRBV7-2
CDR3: CASSRTSGGRSYEQYF
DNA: TGTGCCAGCAGCCGGACTAGCGGGGGGCGGTCCTACGAGCAGTACTTC

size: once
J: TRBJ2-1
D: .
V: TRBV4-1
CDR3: CASSQVGSNNEQFF
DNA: TGCGCCAGCAGCCAAGTTGGATCTAACAATGAGCAGTTCTTC

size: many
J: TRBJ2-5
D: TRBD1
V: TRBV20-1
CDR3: CSARGQGVETQYF
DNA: TGCAGTGCCAGGGGACAGGGCGTCGAGACCCAGTACTTC

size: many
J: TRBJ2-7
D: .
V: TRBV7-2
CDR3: CASSLGLWAGKYEQYF
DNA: TGTGCCAGCAGCTTAGGCCTATGGGCGGGGAAATACGAGCAGTACTTC

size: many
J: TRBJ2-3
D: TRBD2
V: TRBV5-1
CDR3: CASSRSGGSTDTQYF
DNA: TGCGCCAGCAGCAGGAGCGGGGGAAGCACAGATACGCAGTATTTT